Shown below are 15 T cell receptor beta chains from a single sample sequenced in a study of siplizumab effects on memory and regulatory T cells. Sequencing was performed with immunoSEQ multiplex PCR; in TCRdb, only in-frame clones are kept and a portion is missing. The data hold about 110,000 clones, with around nine tenths observed a single time. Sequencing input: CD4+ T cells sorted from blood. These receptor sequences come from a human donor in good health.

This chain joins TRBV4-1 and TRBJ2-7; 8 nucleotides match TRBD2. Germline lookup yields CDR1 MGHRA and CDR2 YSYEKL. Trimming took 2 bases from V and 2 from J; bases not matched to a gene: 11. The CDR3 is 17 amino acids. CDR3 DNA: TGCGCCAGCAGCCAATGGGTCCGGACTAGCCGAACCTACGAGCAGTACTTC. Protein sequence: CASSQWVRTSRTYEQYF.

The gene calls are TRBV10-3 and TRBJ2-1; the D gene is possibly TRBD2 (5 bases). Germline V gene data show CDR1 as ENHRY and CDR2 as SYGVKD. Trimming stripped 3 bases from V and 5 bases from J, with 11 bases between. The CDR3 is 14 residues long. CDR3 coding DNA: TGTGCCATCAGTGAAGAGGGCCGCCACAATGAGCAGTTCTTC. This translates into CAISEEGRHNEQFF.

The chain joins TRBV27 to TRBJ2-7; D unresolved. The V end was cut by 5 bases, the J end by 6 bases, with 17 bases between. The CDR3 contains 14 residues. Germline CDR1 MNHEY, CDR2 SMNVEV (reference sequence). CDR3 amino acids: CASSGIRTVGEQYF. The CDR3 DNA is TGTGCCAGCAGTGGTATTCGGACCGTGGGCGAGCAGTACTTC.

The V and J genes are TRBV7-9 and TRBJ1-1; D uncertain. Trimming removed 5 bases from V and 2 bases from J, with 15 bases in between. The V gene's germline CDR1 is SEHNR and CDR2 FQNEAQ (reference sequence). CDR3 size: 15 residues. CDR3 region: CASSPGDRTNTEAFF. The CDR3 DNA follows: TGTGCCAGCAGCCCCGGCGACCGGACTAACACTGAAGCTTTCTTT. Full variable domain (outside the CDR3, taken from reference TRBV7-9 and TRBJ1-1): DTGVSQNPRHKITKRGQNVTFRCDPISEHNRLYWYRQTLGQGPEFLTYFQNEAQLEKSRLLSDRFSAERPKGSFSTLEIQRTEQGDSAMYLCASSPGDRTNTEAFFGQGTRLTVV.

The V gene is TRBV5-4, the J gene TRBJ2-7, with 11 bases that match TRBD2. Germline CDR1 and CDR2: SGHNT and YYREEE (reference sequence). The CDR3 length is 16 residues. Unmatched junction bases numbered 4, after V lost 0 bases and J lost 2 bases. The CDR3 reads CASSLDLSGGAYEQYF. CDR3 DNA sequence: TGTGCCAGCAGCTTGGATCTTAGCGGGGGGGCCTACGAGCAGTACTTC.

The chain uses TRBV5-1 and TRBJ2-3, with unresolved D. V was shortened by 4 bases and J by 2 bases, with 8 bases between the two germline ends. The CDR3 has 13 amino acids. Germline values: CDR1 SGHRS, CDR2 YFSETQ. This CDR3 reads CASSAATTDTQYF. CDR3 nucleotides: TGCGCCAGCAGCGCCGCTACCACAGATACGCAGTATTTT.

The rearrangement links TRBV18 to TRBJ1-2, with D perhaps matching TRBD1 (5 bases). The germline CDR1 and CDR2 sequences are KGHSH and LQKENI. V was shortened by 2 bases and J by 2 bases, with 12 bases between the two germline ends. The length of the CDR3 is 15 residues. CDR3 loop: CASSPDSEGNYGYTF. CDR3 nucleotide sequence: TGTGCCAGCTCACCAGACAGTGAGGGGAACTATGGCTACACCTTC.

V gene TRBV27 combines with J gene TRBJ2-7; D unresolved. The CDR3 is 16 amino acids. Per the germline V gene, CDR1 is MNHEY and CDR2 is SMNVEV (reference sequence). Between the trimmed V and J ends, which lost 2 bases and 10 bases, there was a span of 24 bases. In nucleotides, the CDR3 is TGTGCCAGCAGTTTAAGCCCTAGGAGTCCCCCCAAGTTACAGTACTTC. It yields the protein CASSLSPRSPPKLQYF.

This chain uses TRBV5-4 with TRBJ1-5; possible D gene TRBD1, 6 bases. Germline loops: CDR1 SGHNT, CDR2 YYREEE (reference sequence). V shed 0 bases and J shed 7 bases, with 11 bases lying between them. The CDR3 is 14 amino acids. DNA of the CDR3: TGTGCCAGCAGCTTGGAGGGGGGGGACCAGCCCCAGCATTTT. It translates to CASSLEGGDQPQHF.

The chain carries TRBV11-3 and TRBJ2-7; tentatively, D is TRBD1 (5 bases). Germline V gene lookup returns CDR1 SGHNT and CDR2 YENEEA. The germline V and J ends were trimmed by 3 bases and 4 bases, with 10 bases remaining between them. This CDR3 has 13 residues. CDR3 DNA: TGTGCCAGCAGCTTGTCAGGGTGGTACGAGCAGTACTTC. This encodes CASSLSGWYEQYF.

The V call is TRBV5-4, the J call TRBJ1-1, with a tentative D call TRBD1 (6 bases). Trimming cost V 4 bases and J 4 bases, with 17 bases left between them. Germline V CDR1 and CDR2: SGHNT, YYREEE (reference sequence). This CDR3 region has 15 residues. CDR3 protein: CASSQVGTGSTEAFF. The DNA for the CDR3 is TGTGCCAGCAGCCAAGTAGGAACAGGGTCCACTGAAGCTTTCTTT. Variable domain in full (rest from reference TRBV5-4 and TRBJ1-1): ETGVTQSPTHLIKTRGQQVTLRCSSQSGHNTVSWYQQALGQGPQFIFQYYREEENGRGNFPPRFSGLQFPNYSSELNVNALELDDSALYLCASSQVGTGSTEAFFGQGTRLTVV.

This sequence joins TRBV5-1 and TRBJ1-4; no clear D. Germline V lookup: CDR1 SGHRS, CDR2 YFSETQ. This CDR3 is 14 amino acids long. Trimming left V 4 bases short and J 5 bases short, with 12 bases between. The CDR3 reads CASSPLGRNEKLFF. The DNA of the CDR3 is TGCGCCAGCAGCCCCCTCGGGCGGAATGAAAAACTGTTTTTT. Full variable domain (outside the CDR3, taken from reference TRBV5-1 and TRBJ1-4): KAGVTQTPRYLIKTRGQQVTLSCSPISGHRSVSWYQQTPGQGLQFLFEYFSETQRNKGNFPGRFSGRQFSNSRSEMNVSTLELGDSALYLCASSPLGRNEKLFFGSGTQLSVL.

The chain recombines TRBV30 with TRBJ2-5; D may correspond to TRBD1 or TRBD2 (5 bases each). The CDR3 extends over 16 amino acids. Trimming stripped 0 bases from V and 4 bases from J, with 18 bases between. The germline V gene encodes CDR1 GTSNPN and CDR2 SVGIG (reference sequence). CDR3 sequence reads: CAWSVGLAHGGETQYF. The CDR3 nucleotides are TGTGCCTGGAGTGTAGGGCTAGCCCATGGGGGAGAGACCCAGTACTTC.

This chain uses TRBV5-6 with TRBJ2-1; 8 bases line up with TRBD2. J gave up 0 bases and V 0 bases, and 5 bases lay outside the gene matches. Germline V gene data show CDR1 as SGHDT and CDR2 as YYEEEE. There are 17 residues in the CDR3. The CDR3 protein is CASSLVLAVSSYNEQFF. For the CDR3, the DNA is TGTGCCAGCAGCTTGGTACTAGCGGTAAGCTCCTACAATGAGCAGTTCTTC.

The rearrangement uses TRBV9 and TRBJ2-7, with 11 bases that match TRBD2. The J segment lost 2 bases and the V segment lost 7 bases, leaving 8 bases of the junction unmatched. Germline assignment: CDR1 SGDLS and CDR2 YYNGEE. The CDR3 runs to 15 residues. The CDR3 loop reads CASSLAGGPPYEQYF. CDR3 in DNA: TGTGCCAGCTCCCTAGCGGGAGGTCCCCCCTACGAGCAGTACTTC.